The rows below give T cell receptor beta chains drawn from one sample of a study of T cells after yellow fever vaccination. MiXCR was run by TCRdb on the 5' RACE reads, yielding one entry per CDR3 protein. Of a few hundred thousand distinct CDR3 sequences in the sample, less than 9% were seen once. The specimen was CD4+ T cells sorted from PBMCs, collected 15 days after the yellow fever booster vaccination. The origin of the receptors is a man aged 30-40 years who received the YFV17D yellow fever vaccine. The CDR3 runs from the conserved cysteine through the conserved F or W. The order of the fields is clone size, J gene, V gene, D gene, CDR3 protein, CDR3 DNA. A D gene is named only where the DNA matches it firmly. Not all rows give a size; the values are once, few, many and, for expanded clones, a class.

>many|TRBJ2-2|TRBV5-1|-
CASSWSEYTGELFF
TGCGCCAGCAGCTGGTCAGAGTACACCGGGGAGCTGTTTTTT
>many|TRBJ2-3|TRBV20-1|TRBD2
CSARAGGPTDTQYF
TGCAGTGCCCGAGCGGGAGGGCCTACAGATACGCAGTATTTT
>many|TRBJ2-3|TRBV7-9|-
CASSTGGLSADTQYF
TGTGCCAGCAGCACCGGCGGACTATCGGCAGATACGCAGTATTTT
>-|TRBJ2-7|TRBV2|TRBD1
CASTRQGKVYEQYF
TGTGCCAGCACTCGACAGGGTAAGGTCTACGAGCAGTACTTC
>-|TRBJ2-7|TRBV5-6|-
CASSFLGSRDYEQYF
TGTGCCAGCAGCTTTTTGGGTTCCAGAGATTACGAGCAGTACTTC
>-|TRBJ2-5|TRBV10-3|-
CAVATGTDQETKYF
-
>few|TRBJ2-3|TRBV20-1|-
CSTGNPQYF
TGCAGTACGGGGAACCCGCAGTATTTT
>-|TRBJ2-5|TRBV20-1|TRBD1
CSVHRGVETQYF
TGCAGTGTTCACAGGGGGGTCGAGACCCAGTACTTC
>many|TRBJ2-7|TRBV10-1|-
CASSEGAGGLYEQYF
TGCGCCAGCAGTGAGGGGGCCGGCGGCCTCTACGAGCAGTACTTC
>-|TRBJ2-3|TRBV7-2|-
CASSLVGGRTSADTQYF
TGTGCCAGCAGCTTAGTGGGGGGGCGGACGAGCGCAGATACGCAGTATTTT
>many|TRBJ2-1|TRBV7-9|TRBD1
CASSLLGQGANEQFF
TGTGCCAGCAGCTTATTAGGACAGGGGGCAAATGAGCAGTTCTTC